Following are 30 T cell receptor beta chains from one sample sequenced in a study of blood T cell repertoires in COVID-19. Assay used: immunoSEQ multiplex PCR; TCRdb lists only in-frame clones, some missing. The sample consists of about 150,000 clones, roughly 80% of them appearing once. The sequenced sample was peripheral blood. These TCRs come from a man in his fifties or sixties with acute or convalescent COVID-19.

V and J are TRBV5-5 and TRBJ1-1, with 10 bases fitting TRBD1. This CDR3 comprises 19 residues. V lost 0 bases and J lost 1; bases outside the gene matches: 12. The germline V gene encodes CDR1 SGHKS and CDR2 YYEKEE (reference sequence). CDR3 in amino acids: CASSLAFKGQGQSNTEAFF. In DNA, the CDR3 is TGTGCCAGCAGCTTGGCCTTCAAGGGACAGGGGCAATCGAACACTGAAGCTTTCTTT.

In its sample, this clone was seen a few times. The V call is TRBV4-2, the J call TRBJ2-7; 8 bases line up with TRBD1. Trimming took 4 bases from V and 7 from J; bases not matched to a gene: 12. Per germline, CDR1 LGHNA and CDR2 YNFKEQ. The CDR3 runs to 15 residues. For the CDR3, the DNA is TGTGCCAGCAGCCCCAGGGCAGGGGGCATCGGAGAGCAGTACTTC. Translated: CASSPRAGGIGEQYF.

V gene TRBV7-6 combines with J gene TRBJ2-2; D may be TRBD1 (5 bases). Germline V gene data show CDR1 as SGHVS and CDR2 as FNYEAQ. CDR3 length equals 14 residues. Trimming left V 2 bases short and J 1 base short, with 5 bases between. The CDR3 sequence is CASSLTGNTGELFF. CDR3 DNA sequence: TGTGCCAGCAGCTTAACAGGGAACACCGGGGAGCTGTTTTTT. Supplemented by reference TRBV7-6 and TRBJ2-2, the full variable domain reads GAGVSQSPRYKVTKRGQDVALRCDPISGHVSLYWYRQALGQGPEFLTYFNYEAQQDKSGLPNDRFSAERPEGSISTLTIQRTEQRDSAMYRCASSLTGNTGELFFGEGSRLTVL.

The rearrangement links TRBV4-2 to TRBJ2-2, with 8 bases matching TRBD2. The length of the CDR3 is 16 residues. In germline, CDR1 is LGHNA, CDR2 YNFKEQ. With 3 bases clipped from V and 4 bases from J, the junction kept 7 bases outside the gene matches. CDR3 loop: CASSQALADPTGELFF. In DNA, the CDR3 is TGTGCCAGCAGCCAGGCACTAGCGGACCCCACCGGGGAGCTGTTTTTT.

The genes are TRBV24-1 and TRBJ2-3, with TRBD1 as a possible D gene (5 bases). Trimming took 5 bases from V and 2 from J, leaving 10 bases between them. Germline CDR1 and CDR2: KGHDR and SFDVKD. There are 14 residues in the CDR3. In DNA form, the CDR3 reads TGTGCCACCAGTGTAGGGGTAGACACAGATACGCAGTATTTT. Its protein is CATSVGVDTDTQYF.

Of note for this clone: Other DNA variants within this sample encode the same CDR3. V gene TRBV27 combines with J gene TRBJ2-2, with 7 nucleotides matching TRBD1. CDR1 and CDR2 from the germline V gene are MNHEY and SMNVEV (reference sequence). CDR3 length: 14 amino acids. V shed 6 bases, J shed 0 bases, and the junction held 1 base outside the gene matches. CDR3 sequence (DNA): TGTGCCAGCAGGGGACAGCCGAACACCGGGGAGCTGTTTTTT. Its protein product is CASRGQPNTGELFF.

This rearrangement joins TRBV2 to TRBJ2-7; D is ambiguous. The CDR3 length is 12 residues. Trimming left V 4 bases short and J 9 bases short, with 13 bases between. Germline-derived CDR1 and CDR2 are SNHLY and FYNNEI. This chain's CDR3 is CASSGSPAGQYF. CDR3 nucleotide sequence: TGTGCCAGCAGTGGTAGCCCCGCCGGGCAGTACTTC. The variable domain in full, completed from reference TRBV2 and TRBJ2-7, reads EPEVTQTPSHQVTQMGQEVILRCVPISNHLYFYWYRQILGQKVEFLVSFYNNEISEKSEIFDDQFSVERPDGSNFTLKIRSTKLEDSAMYFCASSGSPAGQYFGPGTRLTVT.

The chain recombines TRBV7-9 with TRBJ1-6; D gene uncertain. V was clipped by 5 bases and J by 7 bases, with 9 bases between them. This CDR3 region has 13 residues. CDR1 is SEHNR and CDR2 is FQNEAQ in the germline V gene (reference sequence). Here the CDR3 DNA reads TGTGCCAGCAGCCTTAGGGAGAATTCACCCCTCCACTTT. Translating it yields CASSLRENSPLHF.

The genes are TRBV5-1 and TRBJ2-6, with D perhaps matching TRBD1 (6 bases). This CDR3 comprises 14 residues. CDR1 is SGHRS, CDR2 YFSETQ, per germline. Trimming removed 4 bases at V and 4 bases at J, with 9 bases between. This CDR3 is CASSAGDGANVLTF. The CDR3 region has the DNA TGCGCCAGCAGCGCAGGGGACGGGGCCAACGTCCTGACTTTC.

In this sample, this clone turned up a few times. The chain joins TRBV10-3 to TRBJ1-1, with TRBD1 identical over 7 bases. V was clipped by 2 bases and J by 5 bases; unmatched bases: 5. Germline values: CDR1 ENHRY, CDR2 SYGVKD. The CDR3 is 14 residues long. CDR3 sequence (DNA): TGTGCCATCAGTGAGGACTACAGGGGAACTGAAGCTTTCTTT. Its translation: CAISEDYRGTEAFF.

This chain links TRBV10-2 with TRBJ1-3, with 8 positions matching TRBD1. The J segment lost 4 bases and the V segment lost 3 bases, leaving 5 bases of the junction unmatched. There are 15 residues in the CDR3. CDR1 and CDR2 (germline): WSHSY, SAAADI. CDR3 protein: CASSDFRGRGNTIYF. CDR3 in DNA: TGCGCCAGCAGTGATTTCAGGGGGCGCGGAAACACCATATATTTT.

The rearrangement uses TRBV7-2 and TRBJ1-5, with unresolved D. This CDR3 has 14 amino acids. Germline CDR1 SGHTA, CDR2 FQGNSA. Trimming shortened V by 2 bases and J by 4 bases, and 9 bases separated the two germline ends. The CDR3 coding sequence is TGTGCCAGCAGCTTATACGGGTCAAATCAGCCCCAGCATTTT. Translation: CASSLYGSNQPQHF.

The chain employs TRBV10-3 and TRBJ1-5; 11 positions agree with TRBD1. This CDR3 contains 17 residues. J was trimmed by 0 bases and V by 11 bases; bases with no gene match: 12. Germline CDR1 is ENHRY and CDR2 is SYGVKD. The CDR3 here is CALHGQGAFISNQPQHF. CDR3 coding DNA: TGTGCCTTACATGGACAGGGGGCGTTTATTAGCAATCAGCCCCAGCATTTT.

The V and J genes are TRBV5-1 and TRBJ1-2; 10 nucleotides agree with TRBD1. Per the germline V gene, CDR1 is SGHRS and CDR2 is YFSETQ. The J segment lost 1 base and the V segment lost 7 bases, leaving 4 bases of the junction unmatched. The CDR3 spans 14 residues. The CDR3 loop is CASSGTGVNYGYTF. Written as DNA, the CDR3 is TGCGCCAGCTCCGGGACAGGGGTTAACTATGGCTACACCTTC. Full variable domain (outside the CDR3, taken from reference TRBV5-1 and TRBJ1-2): KAGVTQTPRYLIKTRGQQVTLSCSPISGHRSVSWYQQTPGQGLQFLFEYFSETQRNKGNFPGRFSGRQFSNSRSEMNVSTLELGDSALYLCASSGTGVNYGYTFGSGTRLTVV.

V gene TRBV7-2 combines with J gene TRBJ2-3; no clear D gene. Germline V gives CDR1 SGHTA, CDR2 FQGNSA. V shed 4 bases and J shed 4 bases, with 9 bases lying between them. The length of the CDR3 is 13 residues. CDR3 in DNA: TGTGCCAGCAGCTCACAACGCCCAGATACGCAGTATTTT. It yields the protein CASSSQRPDTQYF.

V is TRBV27 and J is TRBJ1-6; D is perhaps TRBD1 (6 bases). With 8 bases removed from V and 0 bases from J, the gap between germline ends came to 14 bases. The CDR3 runs 16 residues. The germline V gene has CDR1 MNHEY and CDR2 SMNVEV (reference sequence). CDR3 DNA sequence: TGTGCCAGCCTAACAGGGCAGAGCTCCTATAATTCACCCCTCCACTTT. Amino acid sequence: CASLTGQSSYNSPLHF.

This clone was picked up a small number of times. This chain links TRBV3-1 (or the pseudogene TRBV3-2) with TRBJ1-3; D is perhaps TRBD1 (5 bases). The CDR3 extends over 17 amino acids. The V gene's germline CDR1 is LGHDT and CDR2 YNNKEL (reference sequence). V lost 1 base and J lost 0, with 13 bases in between. CDR3 sequence (DNA): TGTGCCAGCAGCCAAGGATCGGCAGGGAACTCTGGAAACACCATATATTTT. Translated, it gives CASSQGSAGNSGNTIYF.

CDR3 nucleotides: TGTGCCAGCAGCCTGGGGCGCGATACGCAGTATTTT. Translating it yields CASSLGRDTQYF. V gene TRBV6-5 combines with J gene TRBJ2-3; D is possibly TRBD1 (5 bases). Trimming removed 6 bases at V and 6 bases at J, with 10 bases between. Looked up from germline, CDR1 is MNHEY and CDR2 is SVGAGI. There are 12 residues in the CDR3.

The chain has TRBV6-6 and TRBJ2-3; no clear D gene. This CDR3 is built from 14 residues. V gave up 0 bases and J gave up 3 bases, with 7 bases separating them. The germline CDR1 and CDR2 sequences are MNHNY and SVGAGI (reference sequence). The CDR3 loop reads CASSYSSGTDTQYF. CDR3 sequence (DNA): TGTGCCAGCAGTTACTCGTCAGGAACAGATACGCAGTATTTT.

The chain is built from TRBV11-2 and TRBJ2-7; 7 bases match TRBD1. Per germline, CDR1 SGHAT and CDR2 FQNNGV. This CDR3 is built from 15 residues. V lost 8 bases to trimming and J lost 0 bases; unmatched junction nucleotides: 10. As DNA, the CDR3 is TGTGCCAGCCGACAGAGACAGGGTATCTCCTACGAGCAGTACTTC. Amino acid sequence: CASRQRQGISYEQYF.

This clone appeared a few times. This chain joins TRBV19 and TRBJ1-2, with D maybe TRBD1 (5 bases). V gave up 3 bases and J gave up 4 bases, with 12 bases separating them. Germline V gene data show CDR1 as LNHDA and CDR2 as SQIVND (reference sequence). CDR3 length: 14 residues. The CDR3 protein is CASSIGQGVYGYTF. The CDR3 bases are TGTGCCAGTAGTATTGGGCAGGGTGTCTATGGCTACACCTTC.

This chain joins TRBV11-2 and TRBJ2-1; 7 positions agree with TRBD1. This CDR3 comprises 14 residues. J lost 8 bases, V lost 4 bases, and 8 bases had no gene match. Germline lookup yields CDR1 SGHAT and CDR2 FQNNGV. The CDR3: CASSSNRGLYEQFF. CDR3 coding DNA: TGTGCCAGCAGCTCAAATAGGGGGCTCTATGAGCAGTTCTTC. The whole variable domain, remainder taken from reference TRBV11-2 and TRBJ2-1, is EAGVAQSPRYKIIEKRQSVAFWCNPISGHATLYWYQQILGQGPKLLIQFQNNGVVDDSQLPKDRFSAERLKGVDSTLKIQPAKLEDSAVYLCASSSNRGLYEQFFGPGTRLTVL.

This chain links TRBV6-5 with TRBJ1-6; 9 nucleotides line up with TRBD1. From germline, CDR1 is MNHEY and CDR2 SVGAGI. This CDR3 is built from 15 residues. V lost 6 bases and J lost 9; bases outside the gene matches: 9. The CDR3 loop is CASRAQGAGVSPLHF. DNA for the CDR3: TGTGCCAGCAGAGCACAGGGGGCAGGGGTTTCACCCCTCCACTTT.

V gene TRBV29-1 combines with J gene TRBJ2-3; a weak D match, TRBD2 (6 bases). The CDR3 is made up of 19 amino acids. V gave up 5 bases and J gave up 5 bases, with 32 bases separating them. Germline assignment: CDR1 SQVTM and CDR2 ANQGSEA. CDR3 sequence: CSVLIREVTFVGAKDTQYF. In DNA, the CDR3 is TGCAGCGTTCTTATAAGGGAGGTTACATTCGTAGGGGCAAAAGATACGCAGTATTTT.

The V call is TRBV6-6, the J call TRBJ1-1, with 7 positions matching TRBD1. The germline V gene has CDR1 MNHNY and CDR2 SVGAGI (reference sequence). The CDR3 has 13 residues. With 5 bases clipped from V and 8 bases from J, the junction kept 8 bases outside the gene matches. CDR3 coding DNA: TGTGCCAGCAGTCTCCAGGACAGGCCCGAAGCTTTCTTT. The encoded protein is CASSLQDRPEAFF.

V usage is TRBV28 and J usage is TRBJ2-6; 9 bases align to TRBD1. The germline gives CDR1 MDHEN, CDR2 SYDVKM. Trimming cost V 7 bases and J 2 bases; bases outside gene matches: 9. This CDR3 has 17 amino acids. DNA for the CDR3: TGTGCCAGCACCGCCGGGACAGGGCTCACTGGGGCCAACGTCCTGACTTTC. Protein: CASTAGTGLTGANVLTF.

This chain links TRBV28 with TRBJ1-5; D may be TRBD1 (5 bases). Trimming shortened V by 6 bases and J by 6 bases, and 12 bases separated the two germline ends. CDR3 size: 13 residues. Germline V gene data show CDR1 as MDHEN and CDR2 as SYDVKM. CDR3 coding DNA: TGTGCCAGCAGAACAGGTGGGGCTCAGCCCCAGCATTTT. It yields the protein CASRTGGAQPQHF.

This chain connects TRBV27 to TRBJ2-7; 9 nucleotides match TRBD1. This CDR3 has 13 residues. With 5 bases clipped from V and 6 bases from J, the junction kept 5 bases outside the gene matches. The V gene's germline CDR1 is MNHEY and CDR2 SMNVEV (reference sequence). The CDR3 DNA reads as TGTGCCAGCAGTACAGGGGGCCCCCTCGAGCAGTACTTC. Translation: CASSTGGPLEQYF.

The J gene is TRBJ1-5, the V gene TRBV7-2; possible D gene TRBD1, 5 bases. Per germline, CDR1 SGHTA and CDR2 FQGNSA. V gave up 2 bases and J gave up 2 bases, with 7 bases separating them. The CDR3 has 14 amino acids. CDR3 sequence (DNA): TGTGCCAGCAGCTTACAGGGCGGCAATCAGCCCCAGCATTTT. It is translated as CASSLQGGNQPQHF.

The gene calls are TRBV29-1 and TRBJ1-2; the D is unclear. V gave up 4 bases and J gave up 4 bases, with 19 bases separating them. CDR1 and CDR2 (germline): SQVTM, ANQGSEA. The CDR3 runs to 15 residues. The CDR3, as DNA: TGCAGCGTTGGGGAGGGAGGGATCGTCTCCTATGGCTACACCTTC. Encoded protein: CSVGEGGIVSYGYTF.